Each of the 32 T cell receptor beta chains below was sequenced from the same sample in a study of graft-versus-host responses after intestinal transplantation (dated by TCRdb to about 2021). The time point label, read with the paper, signifies: cells obtained before transplantation from donor or recipient. These receptors have no known antigen. The library was generated by the immunoSEQ multiplex PCR assay. TCRdb limited this immuneACCESS table to in-frame rearrangements with V and J called. A share of clones is missing; checked studies link under half to unresolved V genes, and the rest is unexplained. In all, the sample holds roughly 120,000 clones, and 85% to 95% of those were seen once. The biggest ten clones account for around 0.12% of the sample. Source: unstimulated CD4+ T cells sorted from spleen or lymph node cells, taken before intestinal transplant. These receptors all come from a human donor who received an intestinal transplant.

This clone was seen only a few times. The chain couples TRBV6-5 to TRBJ2-3; no clear D gene. This CDR3 contains 11 residues. In germline, CDR1 is MNHEY, CDR2 SVGAGI. Between the trimmed V and J ends, which lost 6 bases and 6 bases, there was a span of 7 bases. The CDR3 here is CASRIGDTQYF. CDR3 in DNA: TGTGCCAGCAGGATCGGGGATACGCAGTATTTT.

The genes are TRBV5-6 and TRBJ2-2; no firm D call. This CDR3 has 13 residues. Per the germline V gene, CDR1 is SGHDT and CDR2 is YYEEEE. V dropped 0 bases and J dropped 5 bases, with 5 bases sitting between them. The CDR3 region is CASSLGVTGELFF. In DNA, the CDR3 is TGTGCCAGCAGCTTGGGCGTTACCGGGGAGCTGTTTTTT.

This clone has a single count. This chain connects TRBV5-1 to TRBJ2-6, with D perhaps being TRBD1 or TRBD2 (5 bases each). Per the germline V gene, CDR1 is SGHRS and CDR2 is YFSETQ. Trimming shortened V by 0 bases and J by 3 bases, and 10 bases separated the two germline ends. The CDR3 totals 16 residues. CDR3: CASSLGGVGGANVLTF. The CDR3 coding sequence is TGCGCCAGCAGCTTGGGAGGGGTAGGTGGGGCCAACGTCCTGACTTTC.

CDR3 loop: CASSRDRSHTYNEQFF. CDR3 coding DNA: TGTGCCAGCAGTAGGGACCGCAGCCATACCTACAATGAGCAGTTCTTC. The gene calls are TRBV27 and TRBJ2-1; D is tentatively TRBD1 or TRBD2 (5 bases each). Trimming removed 5 bases at V and 2 bases at J, with 16 bases between. Germline V gene sequence: CDR1 MNHEY, CDR2 SMNVEV (reference sequence). This CDR3 has 16 residues.

The gene calls are TRBV5-6 and TRBJ2-6, with 14 bases matching TRBD2. Germline loops: CDR1 SGHDT, CDR2 YYEEEE. This CDR3 contains 18 residues. V was clipped by 4 bases and J by 4 bases; unmatched bases: 7. CDR3 nucleotide sequence: TGTGCCAGCAGCGAAAGACTAGCGGGAGGGTCCGGGGCCAACGTCCTGACTTTC. It codes for CASSERLAGGSGANVLTF.

This clone has only one observation. The chain has TRBV30 and TRBJ1-3, with TRBD1 identical over 9 bases. The germline V gene has CDR1 GTSNPN and CDR2 SVGIG (reference sequence). This CDR3 has 15 amino acids. The ends lost 0 bases at V and 9 bases at J; junction bases unmatched: 9. Written as DNA, the CDR3 is TGTGCCTGGAGTGTACAACCGGGACAGGGCTCCACCATATATTTT. This encodes CAWSVQPGQGSTIYF.

The genes are TRBV30 and TRBJ1-3; possibly TRBD1 for D (6 bases). The germline gives CDR1 GTSNPN, CDR2 SVGIG (reference sequence). V was cut by 3 bases and J by 1 base, with 16 bases left in between. The CDR3 is made up of 16 amino acids. CDR3 in DNA: TGTGCCTGGAGCGACCTAGGCAGGGGTTCTGGAAACACCATATATTTT. It specifies CAWSDLGRGSGNTIYF.

The chain carries TRBV19 and TRBJ1-5; no clear D. The CDR3 has 15 amino acids. Germline-derived CDR1 and CDR2 are LNHDA and SQIVND (reference sequence). Trimming removed 3 bases at V and 2 bases at J, with 11 bases between. The DNA of the CDR3 is TGTGCCAGTAGTATGGGCAGTTGGGGCAATCAGCCCCAGCATTTT. As protein: CASSMGSWGNQPQHF.

For the CDR3, the DNA is TGTGCCTGGAGTGTACGGGTCTATCTAGCGGGAGTGACCGGGGAGCTGTTTTTT. It is translated as CAWSVRVYLAGVTGELFF. This rearrangement joins TRBV30 to TRBJ2-2; 10 nucleotides align to TRBD2. V was pared by 0 bases and J by 5 bases, with 12 bases of the junction left unmatched. CDR3 size: 18 residues. The germline CDR1 and CDR2 sequences are GTSNPN and SVGIG (reference sequence).

This chain joins TRBV10-1 and TRBJ2-4, with TRBD2 identical over 8 bases. With V trimmed by 0 bases and J by 6 bases, 4 bases remained unmatched. Per germline, CDR1 WNHNN and CDR2 SYGVQD (reference sequence). The CDR3 spans 15 residues. The CDR3 coding sequence is TGCGCCAGCAGTGAGTCAGGGCTAGCGGGAAACATTCAGTACTTC. Translated: CASSESGLAGNIQYF.

The chain joins TRBV5-1 to TRBJ2-1; 11 bases align to TRBD2. V lost 4 bases to trimming and J lost 4 bases; unmatched junction nucleotides: 16. The CDR3 sequence is 19 residues long. Germline V lookup: CDR1 SGHRS, CDR2 YFSETQ. The CDR3 DNA follows: TGCGCCAGCAGCCGAACCCCCGGGACTAGCGGTACCTTTTACAATGAGCAGTTCTTC. This codes for CASSRTPGTSGTFYNEQFF.

The chain employs TRBV6-1 and TRBJ2-7, with a tentative D call TRBD2 (7 bases). The CDR3 totals 14 residues. Trimming took off 6 bases at V and 3 bases at J, with 15 bases between the two ends. Germline assignment: CDR1 MNHNS and CDR2 SASEGT. CDR3 in amino acids: CASRGGAGVYEQYF. The CDR3, as DNA: TGTGCCAGCAGGGGGGGGGCCGGTGTCTACGAGCAGTACTTC.

This rearrangement joins TRBV19 to TRBJ2-7; D remains unclear. Germline CDR1 is LNHDA and CDR2 is SQIVND (reference sequence). The CDR3 sequence is 12 residues long. The germline V and J ends were trimmed by 7 bases and 3 bases, with 10 bases remaining between them. CDR3 region: CASILPRYEQYF. The CDR3 nucleotides read TGTGCCAGTATCTTACCGCGCTACGAGCAGTACTTC.

The rearrangement joins TRBV6-1 to TRBJ1-4; no definite D call. V lost 6 bases, J lost 11 bases, and 13 bases lay in between. In germline, CDR1 is MNHNS, CDR2 SASEGT. The CDR3 is 12 residues long. The CDR3 nucleotides read TGTGCCAGCAGATCGGGCCGAGGGAAACTGTTTTTT. It codes for CASRSGRGKLFF.

This sequence joins TRBV7-9 and TRBJ2-1; possibly TRBD1 or TRBD2 for D (5 bases each). Germline V gene sequence: CDR1 SEHNR, CDR2 FQNEAQ (reference sequence). V was cut by 4 bases and J by 5 bases, with 9 bases left in between. This CDR3 is built from 13 residues. For the CDR3, the DNA is TGTGCCAGCAGCTCGGGACCCCACAATGAGCAGTTCTTC. It is translated as CASSSGPHNEQFF.

The CDR3 here is CASTDTRGSYEQYF. In DNA, the CDR3 is TGTGCCAGCACCGATACTAGGGGCTCCTACGAGCAGTACTTC. The chain links TRBV5-4 to TRBJ2-7; either TRBD1 or TRBD2 may fit D (5 bases each). CDR3 size: 14 residues. The germline V and J ends were trimmed by 6 bases and 0 bases, with 13 bases remaining between them. CDR1 is SGHNT and CDR2 is YYREEE in the germline V gene (reference sequence).

In its sample, this clone was seen once. The DNA for the CDR3 is TGTGCCAGCTCACCGAGTAGCACAGATACGCAGTATTTT. Its protein is CASSPSSTDTQYF. This chain connects TRBV18 to TRBJ2-3, with D unresolved. The CDR3 covers 13 residues. The V end was cut by 3 bases, the J end by 0 bases, with 4 bases between. Germline CDR1 and CDR2: KGHSH and LQKENI. The full variable domain, in which reference TRBV18 and TRBJ2-3 provide the parts outside the CDR3, is NAGVMQNPRHLVRRRGQEARLRCSPMKGHSHVYWYRQLPEEGLKFMVYLQKENIIDESGMPKERFSAEFPKEGPSILRIQQVVRGDSAAYFCASSPSSTDTQYFGPGTRLTVL.

The chain is built from TRBV18 and TRBJ2-7; 8 bases fit TRBD2. Germline lookup yields CDR1 KGHSH and CDR2 LQKENI. V shed 3 bases and J 2 bases; nucleotides not matched to a gene: 6. The CDR3 is 15 residues long. CDR3 bases: TGTGCCAGCTCACCTAAGCGGGAGTCAACCTACGAGCAGTACTTC. Its translation is CASSPKRESTYEQYF.

The CDR3, as DNA: TGCAGCGTTGAACTTTGGCAGGGGGCGACCACTGAAGCTTTCTTT. Translation gives CSVELWQGATTEAFF. The chain links TRBV29-1 to TRBJ1-1; 8 bases are a match to TRBD1. V shed 2 bases, J shed 4 bases, and the junction held 9 bases outside the gene matches. From germline, CDR1 is SQVTM and CDR2 ANQGSEA. CDR3 length: 15 residues. Looking up the rest from reference TRBV29-1 and TRBJ1-1 gives the full variable domain: SAVISQKPSRDICQRGTSLTIQCQVDSQVTMMFWYRQQPGQSLTLIATANQGSEATYESGFVIDKFPISRPNLTFSTLTVSNMSPEDSSIYLCSVELWQGATTEAFFGQGTRLTVV.

This clone was counted only a few times. The gene calls are TRBV6-1 and TRBJ2-4; 15 bases are shared with TRBD2. The CDR3 runs to 19 residues. V dropped 2 bases and J dropped 0; count of bases not matched to a gene: 5. Germline V gene data show CDR1 as MNHNS and CDR2 as SASEGT. The CDR3, as DNA: TGTGCCAGCAGTGAATCCCGGACTAGCGGGAGGGTAGCCAAAAACATTCAGTACTTC. Translation gives CASSESRTSGRVAKNIQYF.

The count of this clone is one. As DNA, the CDR3 is TGTGCCAGCAGGAGGGACAGGGTCCTAAATGAGCAGTTCTTC. It is translated as CASRRDRVLNEQFF. The J gene is TRBJ2-1, the V gene TRBV27, with 9 bases lining up with TRBD1. The CDR3 is 14 residues long. Looked up from germline, CDR1 is MNHEY and CDR2 is SMNVEV (reference sequence). Losses at the gene ends were 6 bases for V and 7 bases for J; bases not matched to a gene: 7.

This chain uses TRBV6-5 with TRBJ1-2; 7 bases fit TRBD1. The CDR3 loop spans 15 amino acids. The germline gives CDR1 MNHEY, CDR2 SVGAGI. V shed 6 bases and J 4 bases; nucleotides not matched to a gene: 11. CDR3 amino acids: CASRGGVTGAYGYTF. The CDR3 nucleotides are TGTGCCAGCAGGGGGGGGGTTACAGGGGCCTATGGCTACACCTTC.

The chain is built from TRBV6-6 and TRBJ2-1, with D possibly matching TRBD1 (6 bases). CDR3 length: 14 amino acids. V was trimmed by 8 bases and J by 3 bases, leaving 14 bases between them. Germline assignment: CDR1 MNHNY and CDR2 SVGAGI (reference sequence). The CDR3 protein is CASAAGTNYNEQFF. Here the CDR3 DNA reads TGTGCCAGCGCCGCCGGGACAAACTACAATGAGCAGTTCTTC.

This chain uses TRBV7-2 with TRBJ2-1; perhaps D is TRBD1 or TRBD2 (6 bases each). Germline lookup yields CDR1 SGHTA and CDR2 FQGNSA. Trimming took 5 bases from V and 5 from J, leaving 13 bases between them. The CDR3 is made up of 14 amino acids. CDR3 protein: CASSVGGTNNEQFF. The CDR3 DNA follows: TGTGCCAGCAGCGTGGGGGGCACAAACAATGAGCAGTTCTTC.

The V gene is TRBV6-5, the J gene TRBJ2-7; a weak D match, TRBD1 (5 bases). Germline CDR1 is MNHEY and CDR2 is SVGAGI. The length of the CDR3 is 15 residues. V lost 3 bases and J lost 3, with 15 bases in between. CDR3 DNA sequence: TGTGCCAGCAGTTATTGGGCAGGGCAGGTCTACGAGCAGTACTTC. Translation: CASSYWAGQVYEQYF.

The J gene is TRBJ2-5, the V gene TRBV27, with D tentatively TRBD1 or TRBD2 (5 bases each). Germline lookup yields CDR1 MNHEY and CDR2 SMNVEV (reference sequence). The CDR3 totals 16 residues. Trimming took 2 bases from V and 5 from J, leaving 18 bases between them. CDR3 nucleotides: TGTGCCAGCAGTTTAGGCACCGGGGCCCCACTGGAGACCCAGTACTTC. Protein product: CASSLGTGAPLETQYF.

V is TRBV11-2 and J is TRBJ2-1; tentatively, D is TRBD1 (6 bases). Trimming cost V 4 bases and J 2 bases, with 12 bases left between them. The germline gives CDR1 SGHAT, CDR2 FQNNGV. There are 15 residues in the CDR3. Written as DNA, the CDR3 is TGTGCCAGCAGCTCCTGGACAGTTACCTACAATGAGCAGTTCTTC. Its protein is CASSSWTVTYNEQFF.

J is TRBJ1-5 and V is TRBV30, with 9 bases identical to TRBD1. Germline loops: CDR1 GTSNPN, CDR2 SVGIG (reference sequence). V was pared by 1 base and J by 4 bases, with 5 bases of the junction left unmatched. The CDR3 has 15 residues. The CDR3 is CAWSEGQGWNQPQHF. CDR3 bases: TGTGCCTGGAGTGAAGGACAGGGGTGGAATCAGCCCCAGCATTTT.

This clone was observed once. The genes are TRBV28 and TRBJ1-2; a possible D gene is TRBD1 (5 bases). Per germline, CDR1 MDHEN and CDR2 SYDVKM. V gave up 4 bases and J gave up 0 bases, with 18 bases separating them. This CDR3 is built from 17 residues. CDR3 loop: CASSSIGRGSSNYGYTF. CDR3 DNA: TGTGCCAGCAGTTCCATCGGTAGGGGCAGTTCTAACTATGGCTACACCTTC.

The chain joins TRBV7-6 to TRBJ1-2; possible D gene TRBD1, 6 bases. CDR1 and CDR2 from the germline V gene are SGHVS and FNYEAQ. This CDR3 is 13 amino acids long. Trimming stripped 4 bases from V and 8 bases from J, with 14 bases between. This CDR3 reads CASSSRGTGGYTF. CDR3 DNA: TGTGCCAGCAGCTCCAGGGGTACGGGGGGCTACACCTTC.

The chain carries TRBV9 and TRBJ2-5; 7 bases match TRBD1. The germline CDR1 and CDR2 sequences are SGDLS and YYNGEE. V shed 0 bases and J 4 bases; nucleotides not matched to a gene: 3. The CDR3 consists of 14 residues. The chain's CDR3 is CASSVADRPETQYF. The CDR3, as DNA: TGTGCCAGCAGCGTAGCGGACAGGCCAGAGACCCAGTACTTC.

This rearrangement joins TRBV6-1 to TRBJ2-4, with 9 bases identical to TRBD1. With V trimmed by 4 bases and J by 8 bases, 6 bases remained unmatched. Looked up from germline, CDR1 is MNHNS and CDR2 is SASEGT. This CDR3 spans 14 amino acids. The CDR3 bases are TGTGCCAGCAGTGGGGGACAGGGAGGGTACATTCAGTACTTC. It codes for CASSGGQGGYIQYF.